These 17 T cell receptor beta chains share one sample of origin, sequenced in a study of blood T cell repertoires in COVID-19. Assay: immunoSEQ multiplex PCR; the TCRdb copy retains only in-frame clones and omits some. The sample carries 350,000 to 500,000 clones, 70% to 90% recorded once. The sample consisted of peripheral blood. These receptors originate from a man aged 18 to 29 with COVID-19, enrolled during active disease.

This chain links TRBV19 with TRBJ1-2; the match to TRBD1 covers 7 bases. The J segment lost 4 bases and the V segment lost 9 bases, leaving 5 bases of the junction unmatched. The CDR3 consists of 12 residues. Germline loops: CDR1 LNHDA, CDR2 SQIVND (reference sequence). The CDR3: CASAQGIYGYTF. As DNA, the CDR3 is TGTGCCAGCGCACAGGGGATCTATGGCTACACCTTC.

This chain links TRBV6-1 with TRBJ2-5; D unresolved. In germline, CDR1 is MNHNS, CDR2 SASEGT. V was cut by 0 bases and J by 5 bases, with 19 bases left in between. CDR3 length equals 17 residues. For the CDR3, the DNA is TGTGCCAGCAGTGAAGCGGTCTGGCTGGCCCCTAGGGAGACCCAGTACTTC. The encoded protein is CASSEAVWLAPRETQYF.

The gene calls are TRBV28 and TRBJ2-4; TRBD1 aligns across 7 bases. V was pared by 4 bases and J by 2 bases, with 11 bases of the junction left unmatched. This CDR3 region has 17 residues. Per germline, CDR1 MDHEN and CDR2 SYDVKM. The CDR3 loop is CASSSPRQGFSKNIQYF. CDR3 nucleotides: TGTGCCAGCAGTTCGCCTCGACAGGGCTTCTCCAAAAACATTCAGTACTTC.

This chain connects TRBV11-3 to TRBJ1-1; a weak D match, TRBD1 (5 bases). From germline, CDR1 is SGHNT and CDR2 YENEEA. The CDR3 spans 14 residues. Trimming shortened V by 0 bases and J by 6 bases, and 11 bases separated the two germline ends. The CDR3 DNA sequence: TGTGCCAGCAGCTTAGATATCAGGGAGGCTGAAGCTTTCTTT. It yields the protein CASSLDIREAEAFF. Looking up the rest from reference TRBV11-3 and TRBJ1-1 gives the full variable domain: EAGVVQSPRYKIIEKKQPVAFWCNPISGHNTLYWYLQNLGQGPELLIRYENEEAVDDSQLPKDRFSAERLKGVDSTLKIQPAELGDSAVYLCASSLDIREAEAFFGQGTRLTVV.

The chain links TRBV7-8 to TRBJ2-3; tentatively, D is TRBD2 (5 bases). The ends were cut back, 4 bases at V and 4 bases at J, with 18 bases in the middle. Per germline, CDR1 SGHVS and CDR2 FQNEAQ. This CDR3 has 16 amino acids. Here the CDR3 DNA reads TGTGCCAGCAGCTCACGCCAGCGGAGAAGGGCAGATACGCAGTATTTT. Its protein is CASSSRQRRRADTQYF.

The chain couples TRBV13 to TRBJ2-3; the D gene is possibly TRBD2 (6 bases). CDR1 is PRHDT and CDR2 is FYEKMQ in the germline V gene (reference sequence). The CDR3 length is 17 residues. V was shortened by 5 bases and J by 0 bases, with 18 bases between the two germline ends. CDR3 bases: TGTGCCAGCAGCCAACACCTCGGGGGAGATAGCACAGATACGCAGTATTTT. It encodes CASSQHLGGDSTDTQYF.

The chain combines TRBV20-1 with TRBJ2-2; 15 bases align to TRBD2. CDR3 length equals 17 residues. The junction had 6 bases not matched to a gene; V was cut back by 3 bases and J by 4 bases. Germline CDR1 DFQATT, CDR2 SNEGSKA (reference sequence). The CDR3 loop is CSASTRGLAGGTGELFF. In nucleotides, the CDR3 is TGCAGTGCTAGTACCCGGGGACTAGCGGGGGGCACCGGGGAGCTGTTTTTT.

The chain is built from TRBV6-5 and TRBJ2-3; D not certain. The CDR3 is 15 amino acids. V lost 5 bases to trimming and J lost 5 bases, with 17 bases between them. Germline V CDR1 and CDR2: MNHEY, SVGAGI. CDR3 in amino acids: CASSPDPSPKDTQYF. The CDR3 DNA reads as TGTGCCAGCAGTCCCGATCCGAGTCCTAAAGATACGCAGTATTTT.

The gene calls are TRBV10-2 and TRBJ2-3, with D perhaps matching TRBD1 (6 bases). This CDR3 comprises 14 residues. CDR1 and CDR2 (germline): WSHSY, SAAADI. V dropped 4 bases and J dropped 3 bases, with 11 bases sitting between them. In nucleotides, the CDR3 is TGCGCCAGCAGTGTAGAACAGGGTACAGATACGCAGTATTTT. Amino acids: CASSVEQGTDTQYF.

In its sample, this clone was seen once. V gene TRBV4-1 combines with J gene TRBJ2-5; D remains unclear. Germline values: CDR1 MGHRA, CDR2 YSYEKL. The CDR3 covers 14 residues. Trimming removed 2 bases from V and 5 bases from J, with 12 bases in between. Here the CDR3 DNA reads TGCGCCAGCAGCCAAACTAACCGCGGTGAGACCCAGTACTTC. This sequence encodes CASSQTNRGETQYF.

This chain uses TRBV7-2 with TRBJ1-1; TRBD1 is a possible D gene (6 bases). Trimming took off 2 bases at V and 0 bases at J, with 10 bases between the two ends. This CDR3 is 15 amino acids long. The germline CDR1 and CDR2 sequences are SGHTA and FQGNSA. The CDR3 protein is CASSLFGTMNTEAFF. CDR3 nucleotide sequence: TGTGCCAGCAGCTTATTTGGGACAATGAACACTGAAGCTTTCTTT.

This clone was seen once. This chain joins TRBV19 and TRBJ2-2; 7 positions agree with TRBD2. The V gene end was trimmed by 5 bases and the J gene end by 3 bases; junction bases not matched to a gene: 6. There are 15 residues in the CDR3. Germline-derived CDR1 and CDR2 are LNHDA and SQIVND (reference sequence). The CDR3 region has the DNA TGTGCCAGTAGTGAGCGGGGCCACTACACCGGGGAGCTGTTTTTT. Its protein product is CASSERGHYTGELFF.

The CDR3 coding sequence is TGTGCCAGCAGCCCCGGGACAGGGATTAAACGCAATCAGCCCCAGCATTTT. Its protein is CASSPGTGIKRNQPQHF. The chain employs TRBV27 and TRBJ1-5, with 9 bases fitting TRBD1. Trimming cost V 6 bases and J 2 bases; bases outside gene matches: 11. The CDR3 is 17 residues long. Germline V gives CDR1 MNHEY, CDR2 SMNVEV (reference sequence).

The chain combines TRBV5-1 with TRBJ2-5; 7 bases map to TRBD1. The germline V gene encodes CDR1 SGHRS and CDR2 YFSETQ. V lost 5 bases to trimming and J lost 5 bases; unmatched junction nucleotides: 12. CDR3 length equals 15 residues. CDR3 nucleotide sequence: TGCGCCAGCAGACGAGGGGGCGCGGTTCAGGAGACCCAGTACTTC. This gives the protein CASRRGGAVQETQYF.

This clone was seen once. The chain uses TRBV24-1 and TRBJ1-5; D gene unclear. This CDR3 contains 15 residues. Germline values: CDR1 KGHDR, CDR2 SFDVKD. The ends were cut back, 4 bases at V and 0 bases at J, with 9 bases in the middle. The CDR3 spells CATSEGTDSNQPQHF. The CDR3 region has the DNA TGTGCCACCAGTGAGGGTACAGATAGCAATCAGCCCCAGCATTTT.

This chain uses TRBV7-2 with TRBJ2-1; D is unresolved. There are 17 residues in the CDR3. V was trimmed by 5 bases and J by 5 bases, leaving 22 bases between them. CDR1 and CDR2 (germline): SGHTA, FQGNSA. The CDR3 DNA is TGTGCCAGCAGCCTAGGTCATCAGTTTTATCTTAACAATGAGCAGTTCTTC. Amino acid sequence: CASSLGHQFYLNNEQFF.

The chain joins TRBV4-1 to TRBJ2-2; 7 nucleotides line up with TRBD2. With 5 bases clipped from V and 2 bases from J, the junction kept 5 bases outside the gene matches. This CDR3 region has 15 residues. The germline gives CDR1 MGHRA, CDR2 YSYEKL. DNA of the CDR3: TGCGCCAGCAGCGTCCGGGACTACAACACCGGGGAGCTGTTTTTT. Translated: CASSVRDYNTGELFF.